The 19 T cell receptor beta chains reported below all come from one sample, sequenced in a study of human T cells and chemical hapten exposure. Time point denoted: healthy volunteer bleed at 6 weeks. Unfractionated whole blood was the source from which total RNA was extracted. TCRdb fed the RACE reads into MiXCR, producing one record per CDR3 protein. Of approximately 84,000 distinct CDR3 sequences listed, approximately 8% are singletons. The sample taken for sequencing was whole blood. The receptor source for this set is a male donor in good health. Some clones in this sample may be carry-over from other donors' samples.

This chain uses TRBV20-1 with TRBJ2-4, with D uncertain. Germline V gene lookup returns CDR1 DFQATT and CDR2 SNEGSKA (reference sequence). The V and J ends lost 1 base and 2 bases respectively, with 6 bases between them. The CDR3 loop spans 13 amino acids. This chain's CDR3 is CSARGQPKNIQYF. The CDR3, as DNA: TGCAGTGCTAGAGGTCAACCCAAAAACATTCAGTACTTC.

The J gene is TRBJ1-4, the V gene TRBV5-1, with a tentative D call TRBD1 (6 bases). The germline gives CDR1 SGHRS, CDR2 YFSETQ. V dropped 0 bases and J dropped 0 bases, with 9 bases sitting between them. CDR3 length equals 16 residues. The CDR3 here is CASSLAGGATNEKLFF. Written as DNA, the CDR3 is TGCGCCAGCAGCTTGGCGGGGGGCGCAACTAATGAAAAACTGTTTTTT. The whole variable domain, filled in from reference TRBV5-1 and TRBJ1-4, reads KAGVTQTPRYLIKTRGQQVTLSCSPISGHRSVSWYQQTPGQGLQFLFEYFSETQRNKGNFPGRFSGRQFSNSRSEMNVSTLELGDSALYLCASSLAGGATNEKLFFGSGTQLSVL.

In this sample, this clonotype turned up a few times. The CDR3 loop is CSVGAWTDYAYEQYF. As DNA, the CDR3 is TGCAGTGTTGGAGCCTGGACAGACTATGCCTACGAGCAGTACTTC. This chain connects TRBV20-1 to TRBJ2-7; a weak D match, TRBD1 (6 bases). This CDR3 has 15 residues. The germline V and J ends were trimmed by 7 bases and 2 bases, with 21 bases remaining between them. Germline CDR1 is DFQATT and CDR2 is SNEGSKA (reference sequence).

This clonotype was seen only a few times. The chain employs TRBV12-3 or TRBV12-4 and TRBJ1-4; TRBD1 matches 9 bases. Germline trimming cut 4 bases from V and 8 bases from J; bases unmatched to any gene: 5. CDR3 length: 14 residues. The CDR3 region has the DNA TGTGCCAGCAGTTACAGGGGGCGCCGCGAAAAACTGTTTTTT. The encoded protein is CASSYRGRREKLFF.

This clonotype was observed a handful of times. The chain uses TRBV20-1 and TRBJ2-3; D not resolved. Trimming took off 5 bases at V and 6 bases at J, with 12 bases between the two ends. The CDR3 is made up of 12 amino acids. CDR1 and CDR2 (germline): DFQATT, SNEGSKA (reference sequence). The CDR3 DNA is TGCAGTGCTTCCCAGACCCCGGATACGCAGTATTTT. This gives the protein CSASQTPDTQYF.

This clonotype was recorded at least ten times. This chain links TRBV18 with TRBJ1-3, with TRBD1 identical over 9 bases. Trimming removed 2 bases from V and 0 bases from J; junction bases left unmatched: 8. Germline values: CDR1 KGHSH, CDR2 LQKENI. The CDR3 runs 18 residues. CDR3 protein: CASSPGTGKLNSGNTIYF. CDR3 DNA sequence: TGTGCCAGCTCACCAGGGACAGGGAAACTGAACTCTGGAAACACCATATATTTT.

This clonotype has ten or more counts. The rearrangement links TRBV6-1 to TRBJ2-7, with D perhaps given as TRBD1 or TRBD2 (5 bases each). Trimming pared 3 bases from V and 2 bases from J, leaving 14 bases between. CDR1 MNHNS and CDR2 SASEGT come from the germline V gene. The CDR3 consists of 15 residues. The CDR3 spells CASSESGWDAYEQYF. The CDR3, as DNA: TGTGCCAGCAGTGAGTCAGGGTGGGACGCCTACGAGCAGTACTTC.

This clonotype was recorded many times. The V call is TRBV3-1, the J call TRBJ1-5; 7 bases map to TRBD1. Germline assignment: CDR1 LGHDT and CDR2 YNNKEL (reference sequence). The CDR3 is made up of 15 amino acids. Germline trimming cut 2 bases from V and 0 bases from J; bases unmatched to any gene: 1. CDR3 DNA sequence: TGTGCCAGCAGCCAAAACAGGGGTAGCAATCAGCCCCAGCATTTT. This encodes CASSQNRGSNQPQHF.

This chain links TRBV6-5 with TRBJ1-6, with D tentatively TRBD1 (6 bases). Germline CDR1 is MNHEY and CDR2 is SVGAGI. The germline V and J ends were trimmed by 1 base and 7 bases, with 11 bases remaining between them. The CDR3 totals 15 residues. The CDR3 sequence: CASSYWAGENSPLHF. DNA for the CDR3: TGTGCCAGCAGTTACTGGGCAGGGGAGAATTCACCCCTCCACTTT.

This clonotype occurred many times. The chain couples TRBV5-1 to TRBJ2-1; TRBD2 agrees at 7 bases. The length of the CDR3 is 15 residues. V was pared by 0 bases and J by 6 bases, with 6 bases of the junction left unmatched. The germline V gene encodes CDR1 SGHRS and CDR2 YFSETQ. This CDR3 is CASSLDGRTPNEQFF. In DNA, the CDR3 is TGCGCCAGCAGCTTGGACGGGAGGACCCCCAATGAGCAGTTCTTC.

This clonotype has only a few counts. The V call is TRBV5-6, the J call TRBJ2-6; 10 positions agree with TRBD1. The CDR3 spans 17 residues. CDR1 and CDR2 from the germline V gene are SGHDT and YYEEEE. Trimming at V came to 2 bases and at J to 2 bases, leaving 4 bases not matched to a gene. Here the CDR3 reads CASSLGQGEAGANVLTF. CDR3 nucleotide sequence: TGTGCCAGCAGCTTAGGACAGGGGGAAGCTGGGGCCAACGTCCTGACTTTC.

This clonotype has only a few counts. The chain uses TRBV4-3 and TRBJ1-2; D might be TRBD1 (5 bases). The V gene's germline CDR1 is LGHNA and CDR2 YSLEER. This CDR3 has 16 amino acids. V was shortened by 0 bases and J by 6 bases, with 17 bases between the two germline ends. DNA for the CDR3: TGCGCCAGCAGCCAAGATGGATGGGGCCGGGGGGATGGCTACACCTTC. Its translation: CASSQDGWGRGDGYTF.

This clonotype was picked up a small number of times. V is TRBV14 and J is TRBJ1-3; 7 bases are shared with TRBD1. The CDR3 consists of 17 residues. CDR1 is SGHDN, CDR2 FVKESK, per germline. J lost 2 bases, V lost 3 bases, and 10 bases had no gene match. As DNA, the CDR3 is TGTGCCAGCAGCCACCGGACAGGATCACAAACTGGAAACACCATATATTTT. Its translation is CASSHRTGSQTGNTIYF.

This clonotype was seen a handful of times. V usage is TRBV7-8 and J usage is TRBJ1-4, with D possibly TRBD1 on 5 matching bases. The V and J ends lost 1 base and 1 base respectively, with 13 bases between them. Germline CDR1 is SGHVS and CDR2 is FQNEAQ. The CDR3 has 17 amino acids. The CDR3 is CASSLVEGLKTNEKLFF. CDR3 nucleotide sequence: TGTGCCAGCAGCTTAGTTGAGGGGCTGAAAACTAATGAAAAACTGTTTTTT. Full variable domain (outside the CDR3, taken from reference TRBV7-8 and TRBJ1-4): GAGVSQSPRYKVAKRGQDVALRCDPISGHVSLFWYQQALGQGPEFLTYFQNEAQLDKSGLPSDRFFAERPEGSVSTLKIQRTQQEDSAVYLCASSLVEGLKTNEKLFFGSGTQLSVL.

This clonotype was observed a few times. This chain connects TRBV25-1 to TRBJ2-1, with TRBD2 matching 10 bases. The CDR3 has 17 amino acids. Germline V gives CDR1 MGHDK, CDR2 SYGVNS. After removal of 1 base from V and 1 base from J, the junction contained 4 bases not matched to a gene. CDR3 DNA sequence: TGTGCCAGCAGTGAATTGCCGACTAGCGGGTCCTACAATGAGCAGTTCTTC. Translation: CASSELPTSGSYNEQFF.

This clonotype was seen a few times. V and J are TRBV5-1 and TRBJ1-1; the D gene is possibly TRBD1 (6 bases). Looked up from germline, CDR1 is SGHRS and CDR2 is YFSETQ. V was shortened by 1 base and J by 3 bases, with 10 bases between the two germline ends. This CDR3 is built from 14 residues. CDR3 protein: CASSLTGTHTEAFF. CDR3 DNA: TGCGCCAGCAGCTTGACAGGGACGCACACTGAAGCTTTCTTT.

This clonotype came up a few times. This chain connects TRBV7-6 to TRBJ1-4; a weak D match, TRBD1 (5 bases). The V gene lost 5 bases and the J gene lost 2 bases, with 15 bases spanning the gap. Germline V lookup: CDR1 SGHVS, CDR2 FNYEAQ. The CDR3 sequence is 16 residues long. The CDR3 DNA reads as TGTGCCAGCAGCCAAACCGGGGGGACGACTAATGAAAAACTGTTTTTT. Its translation is CASSQTGGTTNEKLFF.

This clonotype occurred a few times. The chain employs TRBV7-2 and TRBJ2-7, with TRBD2 as a possible D gene (5 bases). Trimming left V 6 bases short and J 2 bases short, with 11 bases between. The germline V gene has CDR1 SGHTA and CDR2 FQGNSA. The CDR3 runs to 13 residues. The chain's CDR3 is CASSPGSPYEQYF. In DNA form, the CDR3 reads TGTGCCAGCAGTCCGGGGTCGCCCTACGAGCAGTACTTC.

CDR3 nucleotides: TGTGCCAGCAGTACACGGGACTCAGAACGGGAGACCCAGTACTTC. It specifies CASSTRDSERETQYF. The J gene is TRBJ2-5, the V gene TRBV5-4, with TRBD2 as a possible D gene (6 bases). V shed 5 bases and J shed 5 bases, with 19 bases lying between them. Germline V gene lookup returns CDR1 SGHNT and CDR2 YYREEE (reference sequence). The CDR3 is 15 residues long.